A selection of T cell receptor beta chains follows, all from one sample in a study of T-cell reconstitution after alpha-beta-depleted transplantation in children. MiXCR, applied by TCRdb to the PCR reads, yields one record per CDR3 protein. The sample yields about 540,000 distinct CDR3 sequences, roughly 18% seen once. Sequenced here: PBMCs from the stem cell graft donor, sampled from the stem cell graft. All receptors come from a human donor who donated a stem cell graft to a child with acute lymphoblastic leukemia. Both conserved end residues are part of each CDR3. Fields, in order: clone size, J gene, D gene, V gene, CDR3 protein, CDR3 DNA. D genes are given only for firm matches. The listing skips clone size in some rows; elsewhere it reads once, few, many or a size class.

few,TRBJ1-5,-,TRBV4-1,CASSQVDNQPQHF,TGCGCCAGCAGCCAAGTCGACAACCAGCCCCAGCATTTT
few,TRBJ2-7,-,TRBV10-3,CAISEFDYEQYF,TGTGCCATCAGTGAGTTTGACTACGAGCAGTACTTC
-,TRBJ2-3,TRBD2,TRBV12-3/TRBV12-4,CASLPAGGADTQYF,TGTGCCAGTCTCCCGGCGGGAGGGGCAGATACGCAGTATTTT
many,TRBJ2-3,-,TRBV12-3/TRBV12-4,CASSFGGATDTQYF,TGTGCCAGCAGTTTTGGGGGGGCGACAGATACGCAGTATTTT
few,TRBJ1-6,-,TRBV15,CATSRVVTDNSPLHF,TGTGCCACCAGCAGAGTGGTTACGGATAATTCACCCCTCCACTTT
-,TRBJ2-3,TRBD2,TRBV12-3/TRBV12-4,CASSPLAGEIADTQYF,TGTGCCAGCAGTCCCTTGGCGGGAGAGATTGCTGATACGCAGTATTTT
-,TRBJ1-3,TRBD1,TRBV5-1,CASGTGAYTIYF,TGCGCCAGCGGGACAGGGGCATACACCATATATTTT
few,TRBJ2-5,-,TRBV20-1,CSARDLHETQYF,TGCAGTGCTAGAGACCTTCATGAGACCCAGTACTTC
-,TRBJ2-5,TRBD1,TRBV27,CASSLYPGQAQETQYF,TGTGCCAGCAGTTTGTACCCGGGACAGGCACAAGAGACCCAGTACTTC
-,TRBJ2-7,TRBD1,TRBV20-1,CSAAGTGSEQYF,TGCAGTGCCGCTGGGACAGGGAGCGAGCAGTACTTC
few,TRBJ1-1,TRBD1,TRBV25-1,CASSGNRGVRTEAFF,TGTGCCAGCAGTGGGAACAGGGGAGTGAGGACTGAAGCTTTCTTT
few,TRBJ2-1,TRBD2,TRBV20-1,CSARDPKQGLAAAYNEQFF,TGCAGTGCTAGAGATCCCAAGCAGGGACTAGCGGCAGCTTACAATGAGCAGTTCTTC
many,TRBJ2-1,-,TRBV27,CASSPDRSSYNEQFF,TGTGCCAGCAGCCCTGACAGAAGCTCCTACAATGAGCAGTTCTTC
-,TRBJ2-2,TRBD1,TRBV5-1,CASSFRDSTGELFF,TGCGCCAGCAGCTTCCGGGACAGCACCGGGGAGCTGTTTTTT
-,TRBJ1-1,-,TRBV12-3/TRBV12-4,CASRRGTDTEAFF,TGTGCCAGCAGACGAGGGACCGACACTGAAGCTTTCTTT
-,TRBJ2-7,TRBD1,TRBV25-1,CASSHKGQGRGHTYEQYF,TGTGCCAGCAGTCATAAGGGACAGGGTCGCGGACATACCTACGAGCAGTACTTC
-,TRBJ2-7,-,TRBV20-1,CSAQDQYFSRPSDEQYF,TGCAGTGCACAGGACCAGTACTTCTCCCGACCTTCGGACGAGCAGTACTTC
-,TRBJ2-1,TRBD1,TRBV7-2,CASSLATSGTGFYNEQFF,TGTGCCAGCAGCTTAGCGACCTCCGGGACAGGTTTTTACAATGAGCAGTTCTTC
few,TRBJ2-1,TRBD2,TRBV5-1,CASSPGLAGGTEQFF,TGCGCCAGCAGCCCTGGACTAGCGGGAGGCACGGAGCAGTTCTTC
few,TRBJ2-2,-,TRBV29-1,CSVRGDANTGELFF,TGCAGCGTTAGAGGCGACGCGAACACCGGGGAGCTGTTTTTT